This TCR beta chain was found in a study of CD8+ T cells in alopecia areata. CDR1 is KGHSH and CDR2 is LQKENI in the germline V gene. This CDR3 comprises 15 residues. V gave up 3 bases and J gave up 1 base, with 13 bases separating them. Extraction and reverse transcription of RNA yielded cDNA as the sequencing template. Profiled with immunoSEQ multiplex PCR; TCRdb holds only in-frame clones, not every one. The sample holds some 130,000 clones, more than 40% seen once. This sample's treatment: oral pan-JAK inhibitor, 5-10 mg twice daily. The source is a human donor with alopecia areata. Sequencing used CD4+ T cells sorted from blood, obtained at week 4, from a patient treated with tofacitinib. The rearrangement links TRBV18 to TRBJ2-7; a possible D gene is TRBD1 (6 bases). The CDR3 DNA reads as TGTGCCAGCTCACCGACGACGACAGGATCCTACGAGCAGTACTTC. Residues: CASSPTTTGSYEQYF.